The clone carrying this T cell receptor (beta chain) was picked up one time. This sample is part of a study of blood T cell repertoires in COVID-19. This CDR3 spans 15 amino acids. Looked up from germline, CDR1 is WNHNN and CDR2 is SYGVQD (reference sequence). V was cut by 4 bases and J by 3 bases, with 14 bases left in between. Data came from immunoSEQ multiplex PCR; TCRdb stores just in-frame clones and leaves some out. This sample has a few hundred thousand clones, with 70% to 90% found just once. This sequence originates from a woman aged 45-60 years with COVID-19, enrolled during active disease. Material: peripheral blood. V usage is TRBV10-1 and J usage is TRBJ2-3; a weak D match, TRBD2 (5 bases). In DNA form, the CDR3 reads TGCGCCAGCAGTGTATCCCCATCGGGGACAGATACGCAGTATTTT. As protein: CASSVSPSGTDTQYF.